This TCR beta chain was recorded in a study of blood T cell repertoires in COVID-19. Germline-derived CDR1 and CDR2 are MGHDK and SYGVNS. This CDR3 has 16 amino acids. Trimming at V came to 8 bases and at J to 3 bases, leaving 12 bases not matched to a gene. Categorization into cohorts depended on clinical history that participants reported. In the authors' workflow: Estimation of nucleated cell counts was performed using reference gene primer amplification. Some clones are missing from TCRdb's copy, which holds only in-frame ones; the method was immunoSEQ multiplex PCR. Clonal size and the V and J genes are those of that table, whereas D and trimming came from the DNA. The sample includes 400,000 to 550,000 clones, 87% seen only once; the top ten take about 2.1%.

The chain carries TRBV25-1 and TRBJ2-7, with 11 bases aligning to TRBD2. The sequencing sample was made of PBMCs or T cells enriched from blood (not recorded which). This TCR was recovered from a young woman with acute COVID-19. CDR3 DNA: TGTGCCAGCTGGGAGGTAGCGGGAGGGCCCGACTACGAGCAGTACTTC. It specifies CASWEVAGGPDYEQYF.